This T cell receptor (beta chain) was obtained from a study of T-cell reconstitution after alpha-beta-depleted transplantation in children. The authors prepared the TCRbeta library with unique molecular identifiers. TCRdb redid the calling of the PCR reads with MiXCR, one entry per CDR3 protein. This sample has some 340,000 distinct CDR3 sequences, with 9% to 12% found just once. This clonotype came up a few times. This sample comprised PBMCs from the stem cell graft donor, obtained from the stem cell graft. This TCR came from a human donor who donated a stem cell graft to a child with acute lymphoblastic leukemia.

DNA for the CDR3: TGCGCCAGCAGCCCCAATGAGGGTGAGCAGTTCTTC. It yields the protein CASSPNEGEQFF. The chain carries TRBV4-1 and TRBJ2-1; TRBD2 might be the D (5 bases). Germline V lookup: CDR1 MGHRA, CDR2 YSYEKL. The CDR3 has 12 amino acids. V was shortened by 4 bases and J by 9 bases, with 10 bases between the two germline ends.